This T cell receptor (beta chain) was sequenced for a study of blood T cells in healthy people across ages. Study findings and constraints: TCR beta diversity, measured per million T cells, fell in a roughly linear way with age.

Germline CDR1 and CDR2: SGHRS and YFSETQ. The CDR3 is 14 residues long. A remark on this clonotype: Antigen unknown.

Each donor had about 9.6 milliliters of peripheral blood drawn. Combining a sample-barcoded 5' primer with a J-beta primer mix, a second PCR ran for about 7 to 12 cycles. A template-switch adaptor that had 12 random nucleotides put a tag on each cDNA molecule. Researchers report that each sample yielded at least 3 million CDR3-containing paired-end reads. One entry per CDR3 protein, called by TCRdb with MiXCR from the 5' RACE reads. The table includes 1.5 million to 2 million distinct CDR3 sequences, about two fifths detected once. This receptor was identified in a human donor in good health. Sequencing used blood. The chain recombines TRBV5-1 with TRBJ2-5; 8 bases fit TRBD1. The J call may be incorrect, as the DNA end agrees better with TRBJ2-7. The CDR3 nucleotides read TGCGCCAGCAGCTCCGGACAGGGACCGGACGAGCAGTACTTC. Its translation is CASSSGQGPDEQYF.